The clone carrying this TCR beta chain appeared once. This specimen belongs to a study of blood T cell repertoires in COVID-19. The data were produced by immunoSEQ multiplex PCR, yet TCRdb's version contains in-frame clones alone and is incomplete. The table shows roughly 250,000 clones, with around 87% occurring only once. The V and J ends lost 4 bases and 2 bases, in that order; junction bases with no gene match: 7. There are 16 residues in the CDR3. CDR1 is MNHEY, CDR2 SMNVEV, per germline (reference sequence). This sequence was found in a woman between 50 and 59 years old with acute or convalescent COVID-19. The rearrangement joins TRBV27 to TRBJ1-2; TRBD1 matches at 10 bases. The sample consisted of peripheral blood. CDR3 nucleotides: TGTGCCAGCAGTTATATTGGGACAGGGGTAAACTATGGCTACACCTTC. Its protein product is CASSYIGTGVNYGYTF.